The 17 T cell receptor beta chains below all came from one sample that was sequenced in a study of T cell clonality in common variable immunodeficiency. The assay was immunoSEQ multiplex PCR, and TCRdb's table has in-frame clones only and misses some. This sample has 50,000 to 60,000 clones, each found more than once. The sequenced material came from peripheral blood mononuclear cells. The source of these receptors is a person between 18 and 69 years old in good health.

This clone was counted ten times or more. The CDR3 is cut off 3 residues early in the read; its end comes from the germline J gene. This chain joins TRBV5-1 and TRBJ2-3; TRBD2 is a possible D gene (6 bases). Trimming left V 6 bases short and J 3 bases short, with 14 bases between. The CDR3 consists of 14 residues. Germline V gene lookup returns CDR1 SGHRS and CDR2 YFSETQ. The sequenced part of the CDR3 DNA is TGCGCCAGCAACCCTAGCGCAAGTACAGATACG. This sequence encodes CASNPSASTDT. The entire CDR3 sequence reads CASNPSASTDTQYF.

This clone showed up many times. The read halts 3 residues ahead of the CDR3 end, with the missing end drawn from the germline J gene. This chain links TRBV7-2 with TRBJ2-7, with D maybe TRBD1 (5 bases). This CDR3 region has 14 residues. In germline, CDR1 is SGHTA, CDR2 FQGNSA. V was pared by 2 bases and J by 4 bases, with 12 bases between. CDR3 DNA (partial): TGTGCCAGCAGCTTATACGGGCAGGGATACGAG. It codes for CASSLYGQGYE. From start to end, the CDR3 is CASSLYGQGYEQYF. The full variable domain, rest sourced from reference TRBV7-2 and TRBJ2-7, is GAGVSQSPSNKVTEKGKDVELRCDPISGHTALYWYRQSLGQGLEFLIYFQGNSAPDKSGLPSDRFSAERTGGSVSTLTIQRTQQEDSAVYLCASSLYGQGYEQYFGPGTRLTVT.

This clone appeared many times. CDR3 DNA (partial): TGCAGTGCCCCCCGGACAGGGAGAGAGACC. Its translation is CSAPRTGRET. The CDR3 in its entirety is CSAPRTGRETQYF. The V and J genes are TRBV20-1 and TRBJ2-5; 8 bases fit TRBD1. The read falls 3 residues short of the CDR3 end, and the missing part is taken from the germline J gene. This CDR3 contains 13 residues. CDR1 DFQATT and CDR2 SNEGSKA come from the germline V gene (reference sequence). Trimming at V came to 6 bases and at J to 4 bases, leaving 7 bases not matched to a gene.

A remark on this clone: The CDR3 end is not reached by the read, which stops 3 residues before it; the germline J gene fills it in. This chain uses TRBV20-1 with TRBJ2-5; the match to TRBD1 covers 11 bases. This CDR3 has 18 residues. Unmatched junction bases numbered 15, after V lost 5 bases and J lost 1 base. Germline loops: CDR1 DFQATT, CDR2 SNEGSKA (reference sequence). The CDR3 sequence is CSAGFGTGGLRSQETQYF. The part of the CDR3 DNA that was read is TGCAGTGCTGGCTTCGGGACAGGGGGTCTTAGAAGCCAAGAGACC.

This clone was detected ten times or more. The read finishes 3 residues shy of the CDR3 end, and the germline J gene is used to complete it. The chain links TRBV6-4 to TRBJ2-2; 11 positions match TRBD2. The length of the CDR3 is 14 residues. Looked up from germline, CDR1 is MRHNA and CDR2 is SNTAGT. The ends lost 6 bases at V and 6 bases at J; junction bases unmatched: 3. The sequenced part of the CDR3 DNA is TGTGCCAGCAGCGTACTAGCGGGAGCCGGGGAG. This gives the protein CASSVLAGAGE. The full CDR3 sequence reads CASSVLAGAGELFF.

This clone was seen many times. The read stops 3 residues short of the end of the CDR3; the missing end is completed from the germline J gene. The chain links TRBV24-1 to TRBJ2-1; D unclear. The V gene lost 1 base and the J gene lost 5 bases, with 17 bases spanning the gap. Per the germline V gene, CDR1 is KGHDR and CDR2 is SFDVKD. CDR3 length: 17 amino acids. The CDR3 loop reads CATSDFSRNSINNEQFF. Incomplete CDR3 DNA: TGTGCCACCAGTGATTTTTCCAGGAACAGTATTAACAATGAG.

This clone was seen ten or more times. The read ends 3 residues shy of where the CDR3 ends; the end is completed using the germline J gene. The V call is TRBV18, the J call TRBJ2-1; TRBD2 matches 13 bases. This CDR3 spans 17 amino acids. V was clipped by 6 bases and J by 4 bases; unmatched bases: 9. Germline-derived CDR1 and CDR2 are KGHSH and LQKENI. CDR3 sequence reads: CASSRTSGRGLYNEQFF. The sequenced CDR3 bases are TGTGCCAGCTCCCGAACTAGCGGGAGGGGACTTTACAATGAG.

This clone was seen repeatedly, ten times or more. CDR3 sequence: CSARTFGSRFSYEQYF. CDR3 DNA (partial): TGCAGTGCTAGGACATTCGGCAGCCGTTTCTCCTACGAG. This sequence joins TRBV20-1 and TRBJ2-7; D remains ambiguous. The read terminates 3 residues before the CDR3 end, so the remaining end is supplied by the germline J gene. V was shortened by 3 bases and J by 0 bases, with 18 bases between the two germline ends. The CDR3 has 16 amino acids. From germline, CDR1 is DFQATT and CDR2 SNEGSKA (reference sequence).

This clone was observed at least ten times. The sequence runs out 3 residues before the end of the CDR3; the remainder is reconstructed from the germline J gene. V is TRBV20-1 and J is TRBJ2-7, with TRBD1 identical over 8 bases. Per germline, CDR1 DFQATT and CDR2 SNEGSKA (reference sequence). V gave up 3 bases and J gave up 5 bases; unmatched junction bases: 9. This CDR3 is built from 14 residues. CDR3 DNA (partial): TGCAGTGCTAGCCCCTTGCAGGGGGCCCACGAG. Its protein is CSASPLQGAHE. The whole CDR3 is CSASPLQGAHEQYF.

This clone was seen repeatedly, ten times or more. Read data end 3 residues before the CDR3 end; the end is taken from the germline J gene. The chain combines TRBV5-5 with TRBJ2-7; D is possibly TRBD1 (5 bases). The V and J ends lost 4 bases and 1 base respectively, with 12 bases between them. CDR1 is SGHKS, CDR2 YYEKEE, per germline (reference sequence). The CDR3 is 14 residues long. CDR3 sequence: CASSPPGYSYEQYF. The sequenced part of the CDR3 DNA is TGTGCCAGCAGCCCACCAGGGTATTCCTACGAG.

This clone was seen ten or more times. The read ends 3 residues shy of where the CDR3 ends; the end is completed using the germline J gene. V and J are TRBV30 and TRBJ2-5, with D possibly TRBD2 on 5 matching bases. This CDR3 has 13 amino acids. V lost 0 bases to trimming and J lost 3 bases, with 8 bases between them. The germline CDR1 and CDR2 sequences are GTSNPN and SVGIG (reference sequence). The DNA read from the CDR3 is TGTGCCTGGAGTGTAATCGGGGAAGAGACC. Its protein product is CAWSVIGEET. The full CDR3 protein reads CAWSVIGEETQYF.

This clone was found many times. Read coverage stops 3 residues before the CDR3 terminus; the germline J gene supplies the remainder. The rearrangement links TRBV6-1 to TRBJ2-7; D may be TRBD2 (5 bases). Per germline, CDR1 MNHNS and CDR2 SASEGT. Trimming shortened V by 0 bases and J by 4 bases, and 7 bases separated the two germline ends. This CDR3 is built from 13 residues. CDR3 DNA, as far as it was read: TGTGCCAGCAGTGAAGCACTAGATTACGAG. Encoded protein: CASSEALDYE. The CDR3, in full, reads CASSEALDYEQYF.

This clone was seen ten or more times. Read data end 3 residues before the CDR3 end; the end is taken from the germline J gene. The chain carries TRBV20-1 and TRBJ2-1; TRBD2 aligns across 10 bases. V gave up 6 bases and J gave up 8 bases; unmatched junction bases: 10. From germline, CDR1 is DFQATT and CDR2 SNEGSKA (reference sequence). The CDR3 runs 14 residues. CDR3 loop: CSALSLAGVDEQFF. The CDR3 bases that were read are TGCAGTGCCTTAAGTCTAGCGGGAGTGGATGAG.

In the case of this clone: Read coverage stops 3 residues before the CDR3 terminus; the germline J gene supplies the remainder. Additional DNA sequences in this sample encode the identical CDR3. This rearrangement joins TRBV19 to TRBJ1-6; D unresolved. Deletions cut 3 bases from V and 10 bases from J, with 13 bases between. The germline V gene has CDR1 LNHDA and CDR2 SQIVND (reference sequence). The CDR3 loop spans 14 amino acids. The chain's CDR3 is CASSISGVNSPLHF. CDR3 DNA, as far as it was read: TGTGCCAGTAGTATCAGCGGGGTTAACTCACCC.

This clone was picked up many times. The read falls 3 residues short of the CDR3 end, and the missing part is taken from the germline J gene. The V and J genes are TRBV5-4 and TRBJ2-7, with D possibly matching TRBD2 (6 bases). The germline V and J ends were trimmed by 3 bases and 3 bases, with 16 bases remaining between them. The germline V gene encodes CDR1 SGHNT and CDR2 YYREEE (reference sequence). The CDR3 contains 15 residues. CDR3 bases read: TGTGCCAGCAGCTCCACGGGGGACCTCGTCTACGAG. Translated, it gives CASSSTGDLVYE. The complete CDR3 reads CASSSTGDLVYEQYF.

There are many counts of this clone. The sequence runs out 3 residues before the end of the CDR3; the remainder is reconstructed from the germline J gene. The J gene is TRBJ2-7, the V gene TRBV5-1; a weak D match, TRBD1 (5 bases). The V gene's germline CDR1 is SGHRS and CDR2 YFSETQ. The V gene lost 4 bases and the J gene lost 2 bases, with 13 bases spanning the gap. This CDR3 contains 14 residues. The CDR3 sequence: CASSLLGHTYEQYF. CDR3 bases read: TGCGCCAGCAGCCTACTGGGGCACACCTACGAG.

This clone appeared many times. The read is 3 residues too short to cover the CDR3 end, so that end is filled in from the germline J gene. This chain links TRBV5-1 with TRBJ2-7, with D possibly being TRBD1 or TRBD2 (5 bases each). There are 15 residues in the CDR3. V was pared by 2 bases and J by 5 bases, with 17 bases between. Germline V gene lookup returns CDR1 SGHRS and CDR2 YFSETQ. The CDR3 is CASSFGRGARDEQYF. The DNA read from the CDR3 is TGCGCCAGCAGCTTTGGTAGGGGAGCCCGTGACGAG.